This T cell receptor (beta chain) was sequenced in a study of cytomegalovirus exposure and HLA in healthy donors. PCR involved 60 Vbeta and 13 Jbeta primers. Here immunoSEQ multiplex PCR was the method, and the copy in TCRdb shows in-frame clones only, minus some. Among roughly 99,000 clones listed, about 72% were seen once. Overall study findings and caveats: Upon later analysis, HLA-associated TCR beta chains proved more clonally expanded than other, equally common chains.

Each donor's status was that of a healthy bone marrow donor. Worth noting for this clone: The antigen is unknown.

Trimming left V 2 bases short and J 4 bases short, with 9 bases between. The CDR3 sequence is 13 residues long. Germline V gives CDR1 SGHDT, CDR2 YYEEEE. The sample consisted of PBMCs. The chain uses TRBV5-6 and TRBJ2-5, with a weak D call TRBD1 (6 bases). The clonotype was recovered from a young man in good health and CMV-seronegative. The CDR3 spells CASSFGQRETQYF. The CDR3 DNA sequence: TGTGCCAGCAGCTTCGGACAGAGAGAGACCCAGTACTTC.